The 10 T cell receptor beta chains given below trace back to one sample, sequenced in a study of blood T cell repertoires in COVID-19 (dated by TCRdb to 2018 to 2020). Libraries were made using the immunoSEQ multiplex PCR assay. Here the immuneACCESS table is served through TCRdb, limited to in-frame sequences with V and J called. Missing clones are a known gap in these copies; in checked studies unresolved V genes cover under half, and the rest lacks a known reason. Across this sample there are roughly 500,000 clones, with 70% to 90% seen only once. Approximately 2% of the sample is in the top ten clones. The sample comprised PBMCs or T cells enriched from blood (not recorded which). Every receptor here comes from a woman aged 40 to 50 who had recovered from COVID-19.

The chain joins TRBV10-1 to TRBJ2-2, with 8 nucleotides matching TRBD1. The CDR3 extends over 16 amino acids. The V and J ends lost 5 bases and 4 bases, in that order; junction bases with no gene match: 9. Germline CDR1 reads WNHNN; CDR2 reads SYGVQD (reference sequence). The chain's CDR3 is CASSPGQGWPTGELFF. The CDR3 bases are TGCGCCAGCAGTCCTGGACAGGGTTGGCCCACCGGGGAGCTGTTTTTT.

V gene TRBV5-4 combines with J gene TRBJ2-5, with 10 bases matching TRBD2. V was pared by 5 bases and J by 5 bases, with 6 bases of the junction left unmatched. The CDR3 spans 14 residues. Germline V gene sequence: CDR1 SGHNT, CDR2 YYREEE (reference sequence). DNA for the CDR3: TGTGCCAGCAGACAAGCGGGAGGGCAGGAGACCCAGTACTTC. Translation: CASRQAGGQETQYF. The variable domain in full, completed from reference TRBV5-4 and TRBJ2-5, reads ETGVTQSPTHLIKTRGQQVTLRCSSQSGHNTVSWYQQALGQGPQFIFQYYREEENGRGNFPPRFSGLQFPNYSSELNVNALELDDSALYLCASRQAGGQETQYFGPGTRLLVL.

This clone was seen once. The V call is TRBV7-8, the J call TRBJ2-1; TRBD2 matches at 10 bases. V shed 1 base and J 1 base; nucleotides not matched to a gene: 4. Germline V gives CDR1 SGHVS, CDR2 FQNEAQ. The CDR3 runs to 17 residues. The CDR3 sequence: CASSLGLAGASYNEQFF. In DNA form, the CDR3 reads TGTGCCAGCAGCTTAGGTCTAGCGGGAGCGTCCTACAATGAGCAGTTCTTC.

V gene TRBV29-1 combines with J gene TRBJ2-1, with 9 nucleotides matching TRBD2. The trim removed 0 bases at V and 0 bases at J, leaving 15 bases unmatched. The CDR3 runs 20 residues. Germline V CDR1 and CDR2: SQVTM, ANQGSEA. The CDR3 DNA is TGCAGCGTTGAAGATGGGTTATATAGCGGGAGCTTCCGCTCCTACAATGAGCAGTTCTTC. This gives the protein CSVEDGLYSGSFRSYNEQFF.

The rearrangement links TRBV4-3 to TRBJ2-5; 7 bases align to TRBD1. From germline, CDR1 is LGHNA and CDR2 YSLEER. V lost 4 bases, J lost 2 bases, and 1 base stayed unmatched. CDR3 length equals 13 residues. CDR3 residues: CASSRDRQETQYF. The CDR3 coding sequence is TGCGCCAGCAGCCGGGACAGACAAGAGACCCAGTACTTC.

This clone turned up a few times. The rearrangement uses TRBV6-5 and TRBJ2-7; the match to TRBD2 covers 8 bases. The V gene end was trimmed by 5 bases and the J gene end by 6 bases; junction bases not matched to a gene: 12. The length of the CDR3 is 15 residues. The germline V gene has CDR1 MNHEY and CDR2 SVGAGI. CDR3 loop: CASSQGKVAGPEQYF. The CDR3 nucleotides are TGTGCCAGCAGTCAGGGCAAGGTAGCGGGACCCGAGCAGTACTTC.

The chain is built from TRBV4-1 and TRBJ1-4; possible D gene TRBD1, 6 bases. V gave up 0 bases and J gave up 6 bases, with 14 bases separating them. The CDR3 covers 16 residues. Germline-derived CDR1 and CDR2 are MGHRA and YSYEKL. The CDR3 sequence: CASSQDEAGGDEKLFF. CDR3 coding DNA: TGCGCCAGCAGCCAAGATGAGGCGGGGGGCGATGAAAAACTGTTTTTT.

This clone occurred once. DNA of the CDR3: TGTGCCAGCAGTTTATTGCAGGGAGGGTATGGCTACACCTTC. Translation: CASSLLQGGYGYTF. This chain joins TRBV27 and TRBJ1-2, with TRBD1 as a possible D gene (5 bases). Per the germline V gene, CDR1 is MNHEY and CDR2 is SMNVEV (reference sequence). The length of the CDR3 is 14 residues. V lost 1 base, J lost 5 bases, and 11 bases lay in between.

The chain carries TRBV29-1 and TRBJ1-2, with 8 nucleotides matching TRBD1. The CDR3 runs to 12 residues. With 6 bases clipped from V and 3 bases from J, the junction kept 3 bases outside the gene matches. Per the germline V gene, CDR1 is SQVTM and CDR2 is ANQGSEA. The CDR3 sequence: CSVDRGYYGYTF. DNA of the CDR3: TGCAGCGTCGACAGGGGATACTATGGCTACACCTTC.

This chain links TRBV18 with TRBJ2-3; a possible D gene is TRBD2 (6 bases). CDR1 KGHSH and CDR2 LQKENI come from the germline V gene. This CDR3 contains 15 residues. Trimming cost V 3 bases and J 6 bases, with 16 bases left between them. The DNA of the CDR3 is TGTGCCAGCTCACCCGGGACTCAGAGGATCGATACGCAGTATTTT. It encodes CASSPGTQRIDTQYF.